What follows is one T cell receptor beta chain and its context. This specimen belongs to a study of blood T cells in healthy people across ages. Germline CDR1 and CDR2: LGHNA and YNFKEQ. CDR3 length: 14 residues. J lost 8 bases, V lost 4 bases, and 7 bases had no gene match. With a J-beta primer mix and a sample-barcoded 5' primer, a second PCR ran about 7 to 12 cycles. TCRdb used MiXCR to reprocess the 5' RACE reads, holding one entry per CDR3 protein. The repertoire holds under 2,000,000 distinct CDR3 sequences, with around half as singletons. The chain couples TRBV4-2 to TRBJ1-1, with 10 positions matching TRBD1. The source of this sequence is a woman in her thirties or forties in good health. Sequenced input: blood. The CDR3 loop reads CASSRGTGELEAFF. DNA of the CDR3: TGTGCCAGCAGCCGCGGGACAGGGGAACTGGAAGCTTTCTTT.